This is a list of T cell receptor beta chains from one sample in a study of T cells in Graves' hyperthyroidism and ophthalmopathy. One entry per CDR3 protein results from TCRdb running MiXCR on the multiplex PCR reads. The top ten clones hold 33% of a sample with under 400,000 distinct CDR3 sequences, approximately 17% of them seen once. What was sequenced was blood. The receptors stem from a man between 25 and 39 years old with Graves' hyperthyroidism. Each CDR3 is given with its conserved first and last residue. A D gene is named only where the DNA matches it firmly. Clone sizes are given selectively: once, few, many, or a class where the clone is expanded.

J gene	V gene	D gene	clone size	CDR3 protein	CDR3 DNA
TRBJ1-1	TRBV11-2	.	many	CASSLGTINSQYRVPGSTEAFF	TGTGCCAGCAGCTTAGGGACAATTAACTCCCAATATCGGGTCCCCGGTAGCACTGAAGCTTTCTTT
TRBJ2-1	TRBV2	.	.	CASSEARLSNEQFF	TGTGCCAGCAGTGAAGCCAGACTGAGCAATGAGCAGTTCTTC
TRBJ2-7	TRBV9	TRBD2	.	CASSVGGRVNEQYF	TGTGCCAGCAGCGTAGGCGGGAGAGTCAACGAGCAGTACTTC
TRBJ1-2	TRBV28	.	many	CASSQLLQGYTF	TGTGCCAGCAGTCAACTACTACAGGGCTACACCTTC
TRBJ2-7	TRBV28	.	.	CASSLFSYGQYF	TGTGCCAGCAGTTTATTTTCCTACGGGCAGTACTTC
TRBJ2-5	TRBV28	.	.	CASSDRAGWQETQYF	TGTGCCAGCAGTGACAGGGCGGGATGGCAAGAGACCCAGTACTTC
TRBJ2-7	TRBV2	.	many	CASYSGEQYF	TGTGCCAGCTATTCGGGAGAGCAGTACTTC
TRBJ1-1	TRBV7-2	.	many	CASSSRMNTEAFF	TGTGCCAGCAGCTCCCGTATGAACACTGAAGCTTTCTTT
TRBJ2-1	TRBV5-1	TRBD1	many	CASSLKGQDDEQFF	TGCGCCAGCAGCCTGAAGGGACAGGATGATGAGCAGTTCTTC
TRBJ2-1	TRBV2	.	many	CASTEGLAPPEQFF	TGTGCCAGCACTGAGGGACTGGCCCCCCCTGAGCAGTTCTTC
TRBJ1-5	TRBV30	.	many	CAWSRSGQPQHF	TGTGCCTGGAGTAGGTCCGGCCAGCCCCAGCATTTT
TRBJ2-2	TRBV7-8	TRBD2	many	CASNTAGRLNTGELFF	TGTGCCAGCAACACCGCCGGGAGGCTTAACACCGGGGAGCTGTTTTTT
TRBJ2-7	TRBV5-6	TRBD2	few	CASSTTSPYEQYF	TGTGCCAGCAGCACGACTAGCCCGTACGAGCAGTACTTC
TRBJ1-2	TRBV4-1	.	.	CASSQDMGPYRSYTF	TGCGCCAGCAGCCAAGATATGGGCCCCTACCGTAGCTACACCTTC
TRBJ1-5	TRBV19	.	few	CASALPTGRFNQPQHF	TGTGCCAGCGCTCTACCTACAGGACGGTTCAATCAGCCCCAGCATTTT
TRBJ2-7	TRBV6-2/TRBV6-3	.	few	CASLPAGIFHEQYF	TGTGCCAGTCTACCGGCAGGGATCTTCCACGAGCAGTACTTC
TRBJ1-1	TRBV18	TRBD1	few	CASSPRDSKTEAFF	TGTGCCAGCTCCCCCCGGGACAGCAAAACTGAAGCTTTCTTT
TRBJ2-3	TRBV29-1	TRBD1	.	CSAGTGTRDTQYF	TGCAGCGCTGGGACAGGGACAAGGGATACGCAGTATTTT
TRBJ2-1	TRBV7-3	.	many	CASSFGNEQFF	TGTGCCAGCAGCTTTGGCAATGAGCAGTTCTTC
TRBJ1-3	TRBV4-2	.	.	CASSQQGNTIYF	TGTGCCAGCAGCCAACAGGGAAACACCATATATTTT
TRBJ2-2	TRBV6-1	.	few	CASRSLQGRSNTGELFF	TGTGCCAGCAGATCTCTCCAAGGGCGATCGAACACCGGGGAGCTGTTTTTT
TRBJ2-5	TRBV14	TRBD1	.	CASRLQGAGTQYF	TGTGCCAGCAGATTACAGGGGGCTGGGACCCAGTACTTC
TRBJ2-1	TRBV3-1	.	many	CASSQGGNEQFF	TGTGCCAGCAGCCAAGGGGGCAATGAGCAGTTCTTC
TRBJ2-3	TRBV5-1	.	.	CASSLVGGEADTQYF	TGCGCCAGCAGCTTGGTTGGGGGAGAGGCAGATACGCAGTATTTT
TRBJ2-3	TRBV29-1	.	.	CSVGDSVTDGDTQYF	TGCAGCGTTGGAGACAGCGTAACGGACGGAGATACGCAGTATTTT
TRBJ2-1	TRBV7-9	.	many	CASSTDRYSYNEQFF	TGTGCCAGCAGCACCGACAGGTACTCCTACAATGAGCAGTTCTTC
TRBJ2-1	TRBV6-5	TRBD2	.	CASSYSELAGVNEQFF	TGTGCCAGCAGTTACTCGGAACTAGCGGGAGTCAATGAGCAGTTCTTC
TRBJ2-1	TRBV3-1	.	.	CASSHDANNEQFF	TGTGCCAGCAGCCACGACGCTAACAATGAGCAGTTCTTC
TRBJ2-1	TRBV9	.	few	CASSVGLRDGIYNEQFF	TGTGCCAGCAGCGTAGGACTGAGAGACGGGATCTACAATGAGCAGTTCTTC